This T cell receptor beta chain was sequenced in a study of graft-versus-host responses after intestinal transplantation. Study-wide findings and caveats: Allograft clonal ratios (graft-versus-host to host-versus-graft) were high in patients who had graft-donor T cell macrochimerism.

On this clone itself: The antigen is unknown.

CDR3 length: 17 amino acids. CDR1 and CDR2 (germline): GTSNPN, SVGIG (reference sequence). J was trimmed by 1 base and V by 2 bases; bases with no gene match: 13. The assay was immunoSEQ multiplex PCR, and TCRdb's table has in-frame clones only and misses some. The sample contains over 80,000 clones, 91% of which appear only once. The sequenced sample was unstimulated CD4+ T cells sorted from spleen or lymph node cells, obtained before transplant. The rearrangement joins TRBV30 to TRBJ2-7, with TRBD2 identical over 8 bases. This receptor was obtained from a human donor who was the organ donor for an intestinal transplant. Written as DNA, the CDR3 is TGTGCCTGGAGTAGTAGCGGGGTAACGCGGTGGTCCTACGAGCAGTACTTC. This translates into CAWSSSGVTRWSYEQYF.